These T cell receptor beta chains were read from a single sample in a study of molecular identifiers for immune sequencing clone quantification. TCRdb independently ran MiXCR on the PCR reads; one entry per CDR3 protein. The table records about 86,000 distinct CDR3 sequences, roughly 25% of them present only once. Sequencing was carried out using naive CD8+ T cells from blood, with Jurkat cell RNA spiked in. The receptors stem from a human donor in good health. Some libraries in this study had Jurkat cell RNA spiked in. CDR3s include the opening cysteine and the closing phenylalanine or tryptophan. D genes are given only for firm matches. Only some rows state a clone size, as once, few, many or a class for expanded clones.

clone_size | d_call | j_call | v_call | cdr3_aa | cdr3_nt
. | . | TRBJ1-4 | TRBV28 | CASSLLDSINEKLIF | TGTGCCAGCAGTTTATTGGACAGTATTAATGAAAAACTGATTTTT
many | TRBD2 | TRBJ2-3 | TRBV7-9 | CASSLALAGATDTQYF | TGTGCCAGCAGCTTAGCGCTAGCGGGGGCCACAGATACGCAGTATTTT
. | . | TRBJ2-4 | TRBV4-1 | CASSQDDRMLAKNIQYF | TGCGCCAGCAGCCAAGATGACAGGATGCTAGCCAAAAACATTCAGTACTTC
many | TRBD2 | TRBJ2-7 | TRBV6-6 | CASSYPSTSGVPYEQYF | TGTGCCAGCAGTTACCCCTCAACTAGCGGGGTGCCCTACGAGCAGTACTTC
. | TRBD1 | TRBJ2-2 | TRBV3-1 | CASSQPGQKPGELSF | TGTGCCAGCAGCCAACCGGGACAGAAGCCCGGGGAGCTGTCTTTT
many | . | TRBJ2-2 | TRBV21-1 | CASSKEEARSHTGELFF | TGTGCCAGCAGCAAGGAGGAGGCCAGGAGCCACACCGGGGAGCTGTTTTTT
many | TRBD1 | TRBJ1-5 | TRBV20-1 | CSARTGANSNQPQHF | TGCAGTGCCAGGACAGGGGCGAATAGCAATCAGCCCCAGCATTTT
many | . | TRBJ2-7 | TRBV7-9 | CASSPPSAGNSYEQYF | TGTGCCAGCAGCCCCCCCTCGGCAGGGAACTCCTACGAGCAGTACTTC
many | . | TRBJ2-3 | TRBV7-9 | CASSFVELTDTQYF | TGTGCCAGCAGCTTTGTCGAACTCACAGATACGCAGTATTTT
many | . | TRBJ2-7 | TRBV7-9 | CASSLGPTASYEQYF | TGTGCCAGCAGCTTAGGTCCGACGGCCTCCTACGAGCAGTACTTC
many | TRBD2 | TRBJ2-5 | TRBV29-1 | CSVTSGTTQETQYF | TGCAGCGTGACTAGCGGGACTACGCAAGAGACCCAGTACTTC
. | . | TRBJ2-3 | TRBV27 | CASSGINRLADTQYF | TGTGCCAGCAGTGGGATCAACAGGCTTGCAGATACGCAGTATTTT
many | TRBD2 | TRBJ2-7 | TRBV28 | CASSPPGLASSYEQYF | TGTGCCAGCAGTCCGCCGGGACTAGCGTCCTCCTACGAGCAGTACTTC
many | . | TRBJ2-7 | TRBV20-1 | CSARVQGTYEQYF | TGCAGTGCTAGGGTTCAGGGGACGTACGAGCAGTACTTC
few | TRBD1 | TRBJ1-5 | TRBV6-2/TRBV6-3 | CASNQGGDQPQHF | TGTGCCAGCAACCAGGGGGGGGATCAGCCCCAGCATTTT
many | . | TRBJ2-5 | TRBV7-9 | CASSPPSSETQYF | TGTGCCAGCAGCCCCCCATCGTCTGAGACCCAGTACTTC
many | . | TRBJ2-2 | TRBV5-6 | CASSGTGTLFTGELFF | TGTGCCAGCAGCGGAACCGGGACCCTCTTCACCGGGGAGCTGTTTTTT
. | TRBD1 | TRBJ2-2 | TRBV19 | CASTYGQGALAGELFF | TGTGCCAGCACCTACGGACAGGGGGCTTTAGCCGGGGAGCTGTTTTTT
. | TRBD2 | TRBJ2-7 | TRBV2 | CASSVVGMGTGGDHEQYF | TGTGCCAGCAGTGTGGTCGGGATGGGCACGGGGGGTGACCACGAGCAGTACTTC
. | . | TRBJ2-7 | TRBV6-2/TRBV6-3 | CASSYSSVGYPYEQYF | TGTGCCAGCAGTTACTCGTCGGTAGGGTACCCCTACGAGCAGTACTTC
few | TRBD2 | TRBJ2-5 | TRBV10-3 | CAISDSTSGTSHGGFETQYF | TGTGCCATCAGTGATTCGACCTCCGGGACTAGCCATGGCGGGTTTGAGACCCAGTACTTC
many | . | TRBJ1-1 | TRBV7-9 | CASSLVDVREAFF | TGTGCCAGCAGCTTAGTAGACGTGCGTGAAGCTTTCTTT
few | TRBD1 | TRBJ2-1 | TRBV27 | CASSLSGQGPPNEQFF | TGTGCCAGCAGTTTATCGGGACAGGGGCCCCCCAATGAGCAGTTCTTC